Here is one TCR beta chain with its context. These data originate in a study of blood T cell repertoires in COVID-19. Study-wide context: Sites in the United States, Italy and Spain provided acute and convalescent COVID-19 samples. T cells, B-cell-depleted T cells, or PBMCs supplied cDNA or gDNA.

Per the original data handling: The authors estimated nucleated cell counts from reference gene primer amplification. Data came from immunoSEQ multiplex PCR; TCRdb stores just in-frame clones and leaves some out. V and J calls and clone size come straight from that table; D and trimming were deduced from the DNA. The sample lists 150,000 to 200,000 clones; roughly 90% were seen once. Seattle participants joined during active infection and were tracked over time. Germline-derived CDR1 and CDR2 are ENHRY and SYGVKD. V lost 3 bases to trimming and J lost 6 bases, with 11 bases between them. The CDR3 totals 14 residues.

This receptor was identified in a woman aged 55-70 years with COVID-19, enrolled during active disease. The source material was peripheral blood. The V and J genes are TRBV10-3 and TRBJ1-4; TRBD1 might be the D (5 bases). CDR3 DNA: TGTGCCATCAGTGACAGGGTAAAGGATGAAAAACTGTTTTTT. As protein: CAISDRVKDEKLFF.